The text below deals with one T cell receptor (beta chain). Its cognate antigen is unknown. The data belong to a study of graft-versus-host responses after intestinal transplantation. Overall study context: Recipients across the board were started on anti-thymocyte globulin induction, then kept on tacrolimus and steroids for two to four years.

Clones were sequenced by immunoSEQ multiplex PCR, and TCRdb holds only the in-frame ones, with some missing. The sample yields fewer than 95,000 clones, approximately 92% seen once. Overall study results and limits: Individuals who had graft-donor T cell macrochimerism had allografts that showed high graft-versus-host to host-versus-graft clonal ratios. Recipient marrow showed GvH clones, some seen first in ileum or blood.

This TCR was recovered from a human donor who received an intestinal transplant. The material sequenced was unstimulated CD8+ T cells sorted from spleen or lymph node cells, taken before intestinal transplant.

The CDR3 reads CASSYIQGAMANEQFF. CDR3 nucleotides: TGTGCCAGCAGTTACATTCAGGGGGCGATGGCGAATGAGCAGTTCTTC. V gene TRBV6-6 combines with J gene TRBJ2-1; 8 positions agree with TRBD1. The V segment lost 2 bases and the J segment 7 bases; nucleotides outside the gene matches: 10. The CDR3 sequence is 16 residues long. Per the germline V gene, CDR1 is MNHNY and CDR2 is SVGAGI (reference sequence).